This T cell receptor (beta chain) is drawn from a study of cytomegalovirus exposure and HLA in healthy donors. In germline, CDR1 is SGHRS, CDR2 YFSETQ. V gave up 0 bases and J gave up 5 bases; unmatched junction bases: 11. CDR3 length: 18 amino acids. This clone was recorded only once. Its antigen is still unknown. Study results and caveats: Only CMV serostatus was available as immune exposure information. The authors confirmed in vitro that a few CMV-associated chains were specific for CMV antigens. It was shown in a later analysis that HLA-associated TCR beta chains were more clonally expanded than other, equally common chains.

Primers included in the PCR were 60 Vbeta and 13 Jbeta primers. This table comes from immunoSEQ multiplex PCR, and its TCRdb copy is limited to in-frame clones, with some not included. Here the sample spans around 100,000 clones, 70% to 80% being singletons. This clonotype was obtained from a man over 45 in good health and CMV-seropositive. V is TRBV5-1 and J is TRBJ2-2; 9 bases align to TRBD1. The sequencing input was PBMCs. The CDR3 nucleotides read TGCGCCAGCAGCTTGGCGGGACAGGGTTTATCGGGAACCGGGGAGCTGTTTTTT. Translation gives CASSLAGQGLSGTGELFF.